This T cell receptor beta chain was sequenced for a study of cytomegalovirus exposure and HLA in healthy donors. Overall study results and limits: No immune exposure information besides CMV serostatus was available.

CDR1 and CDR2 from the germline V gene are SGHTA and FQGNSA. After removal of 5 bases from V and 5 bases from J, the junction contained 8 bases not matched to a gene. The CDR3 length is 15 residues. The PCR contained 60 Vbeta and 13 Jbeta primers. Method: immunoSEQ multiplex PCR; TCRdb's copy keeps in-frame clones and lacks some. The data show fewer than 150,000 clones, approximately 74% seen once. As concerns this clone: Its antigen is currently unknown.

The chain links TRBV7-2 to TRBJ1-2; 10 positions agree with TRBD1. This sequence was found in a middle-aged woman in good health and CMV-seropositive. Material: PBMCs. CDR3 sequence: CASSHGGQGRYGYTF. The CDR3 bases are TGTGCCAGCAGCCATGGGGGACAGGGGCGGTATGGCTACACCTTC.